This passage covers 21 T cell receptor beta chains from one sample sequenced in a study of blood T cell repertoires in COVID-19. Some clones are missing from TCRdb's copy, which holds only in-frame ones; the method was immunoSEQ multiplex PCR. Counted here are some 96,000 clones, approximately 86% occurring once; the ten biggest clones make up around an eighth. Sequencing was carried out using peripheral blood. The receptor set was obtained from a man aged 50 to 60 with active or convalescent COVID-19.

The chain combines TRBV7-3 with TRBJ2-3; 7 bases fit TRBD2. Germline lookup yields CDR1 SGHTA and CDR2 FQGTGA. The length of the CDR3 is 16 residues. V lost 1 base, J lost 1 base, and 5 bases stayed unmatched. The CDR3 here is CASSLISSGRTDTQYF. The CDR3 DNA follows: TGTGCCAGCAGCTTAATCTCTAGCGGTCGCACAGATACGCAGTATTTT.

This clone appeared a single time. The chain links TRBV16 to TRBJ1-2; D perhaps matches TRBD1 (5 bases). The CDR3 covers 13 residues. V shed 4 bases and J shed 1 base, with 7 bases lying between them. Germline CDR1 reads KGHSY; CDR2 reads FQNENV. CDR3 nucleotides: TGTGCCAGCAGCCTAGACAGTAACTATGGCTACACCTTC. Translating it yields CASSLDSNYGYTF. The variable domain in full, completed from reference TRBV16 and TRBJ1-2, reads GEEVAQTPKHLVRGEGQKAKLYCAPIKGHSYVFWYQQVLKNEFKFLISFQNENVFDETGMPKERFSAKCLPNSPCSLEIQATKLEDSAVYFCASSLDSNYGYTFGSGTRLTVV.

This sequence joins TRBV5-1 and TRBJ2-7, with D possibly being TRBD2 (5 bases). Trimming pared 0 bases from V and 6 bases from J, leaving 7 bases between. The CDR3 has 12 residues. In germline, CDR1 is SGHRS, CDR2 YFSETQ. CDR3 sequence reads: CASSLGGFEQYF. CDR3 nucleotides: TGCGCCAGCAGCTTGGGAGGGTTCGAGCAGTACTTC.

This sequence joins TRBV5-1 and TRBJ1-1; D is ambiguous. The CDR3 covers 13 residues. The germline V and J ends were trimmed by 0 bases and 1 base, with 4 bases remaining between them. Germline loops: CDR1 SGHRS, CDR2 YFSETQ. The CDR3 reads CASSLERNTEAFF. The CDR3 nucleotides are TGCGCCAGCAGCTTGGAGAGGAACACTGAAGCTTTCTTT.

This sequence joins TRBV5-6 and TRBJ1-1, with 7 bases lining up with TRBD1. Trimming cost V 5 bases and J 7 bases; bases outside gene matches: 11. The CDR3 covers 14 residues. Germline-derived CDR1 and CDR2 are SGHDT and YYEEEE. The CDR3 bases are TGTGCCAGCAGGAGGGCTACAGGGGAGCATGAAGCTTTCTTT. Translated, it gives CASRRATGEHEAFF.

The V and J genes are TRBV11-3 and TRBJ1-1, with a possible D match to TRBD1 (5 bases). Trimming cost V 0 bases and J 3 bases, with 5 bases left between them. There are 13 residues in the CDR3. Germline CDR1 and CDR2: SGHNT and YENEEA. CDR3 amino acids: CASSLEGDTEAFF. The CDR3 DNA reads as TGTGCCAGCAGCTTAGAAGGGGACACTGAAGCTTTCTTT.

The chain joins TRBV7-8 to TRBJ2-5; 8 positions match TRBD1. The V and J ends lost 5 bases and 4 bases, in that order; junction bases with no gene match: 9. The CDR3 spans 15 residues. Germline CDR1 is SGHVS and CDR2 is FQNEAQ. The CDR3 DNA reads as TGTGCCAGCAGCACCCACAGGGGGAGTATAGAGACCCAGTACTTC. Protein: CASSTHRGSIETQYF.

The chain combines TRBV24-1 with TRBJ2-3, with a weak D call TRBD2 (6 bases). Germline V gene sequence: CDR1 KGHDR, CDR2 SFDVKD. The CDR3 has 15 amino acids. With 2 bases removed from V and 2 bases from J, the gap between germline ends came to 10 bases. CDR3 amino acids: CATSDSTRHTDTQYF. As DNA, the CDR3 is TGTGCCACCAGTGATTCGACTAGGCACACAGATACGCAGTATTTT.

The chain carries TRBV27 and TRBJ2-1; tentatively, D is TRBD2 (6 bases). This CDR3 spans 14 amino acids. Germline values: CDR1 MNHEY, CDR2 SMNVEV (reference sequence). The V and J ends lost 7 bases and 5 bases respectively, with 15 bases between them. CDR3 in DNA: TGTGCCAGCACCGGGACTCGTGGAAACAATGAGCAGTTCTTC. It encodes CASTGTRGNNEQFF.

This chain joins TRBV15 and TRBJ2-5, with 7 bases lining up with TRBD1. The CDR3 contains 14 residues. From germline, CDR1 is LNHNV and CDR2 YYDKDF (reference sequence). The trim removed 0 bases at V and 5 bases at J, leaving 3 bases unmatched. The CDR3 DNA sequence: TGTGCCACCAGCAGAGATAGGGGGCCGGAGACCCAGTACTTC. Its translation: CATSRDRGPETQYF.

The chain is built from TRBV30 and TRBJ2-7, with 8 bases fitting TRBD2. After removal of 0 bases from V and 2 bases from J, the junction contained 3 bases not matched to a gene. CDR1 GTSNPN and CDR2 SVGIG come from the germline V gene (reference sequence). The CDR3 is 14 amino acids. The chain's CDR3 is CAWSVAGGAYEQYF. For the CDR3, the DNA is TGTGCCTGGAGTGTGGCGGGAGGAGCCTACGAGCAGTACTTC.

The chain combines TRBV19 with TRBJ1-4; a weak D match, TRBD1 (6 bases). With 4 bases removed from V and 2 bases from J, the gap between germline ends came to 11 bases. The germline CDR1 and CDR2 sequences are LNHDA and SQIVND (reference sequence). The CDR3 is made up of 15 amino acids. In nucleotides, the CDR3 is TGTGCCAGTAGTAGACAACAGGGTACTAATGAAAAACTGTTTTTT. This encodes CASSRQQGTNEKLFF.

The chain uses TRBV24-1 and TRBJ2-5, with 7 positions matching TRBD1. Germline trimming cut 4 bases from V and 5 bases from J; bases unmatched to any gene: 6. This CDR3 spans 14 amino acids. Germline assignment: CDR1 KGHDR and CDR2 SFDVKD. CDR3 residues: CATSEQGSRETQYF. CDR3 coding DNA: TGTGCCACCAGTGAACAGGGGAGTCGGGAGACCCAGTACTTC.

The chain combines TRBV29-1 with TRBJ2-3; 7 bases map to TRBD2. The CDR3 loop spans 13 amino acids. Looked up from germline, CDR1 is SQVTM and CDR2 is ANQGSEA. With V trimmed by 4 bases and J by 4 bases, 5 bases remained unmatched. Here the CDR3 reads CSVVSSGADTQYF. CDR3 nucleotide sequence: TGCAGCGTTGTTTCTAGCGGTGCAGATACGCAGTATTTT.

This clone was seen more than once but under ten times. V gene TRBV3-1 (or the pseudogene TRBV3-2) combines with J gene TRBJ2-1; 13 nucleotides line up with TRBD2. The V gene end was trimmed by 6 bases and the J gene end by 5 bases; junction bases not matched to a gene: 1. Germline CDR1 LGHDT, CDR2 YNNKEL (reference sequence). This CDR3 has 14 amino acids. Here the CDR3 DNA reads TGTGCCAGCAGAGGGACTAGCGGGGACAATGAGCAGTTCTTC. Translation gives CASRGTSGDNEQFF.

This chain connects TRBV7-3 to TRBJ2-7, with TRBD2 matching 9 bases. V dropped 0 bases and J dropped 3; count of bases not matched to a gene: 3. The CDR3 extends over 15 amino acids. Germline V CDR1 and CDR2: SGHTA, FQGTGA. CDR3 DNA: TGTGCCAGCAGCTTAACTGCGGGAGGGGTCTACGAGCAGTACTTC. Translating it yields CASSLTAGGVYEQYF.

The chain employs TRBV21-1 and TRBJ2-7; TRBD2, as called in the table, went unchecked against the DNA. TRBV21-1 is deemed a pseudogene. The CDR3 has 18 residues. CDR3 protein: CASSKGKAQREGSYEQYF. CDR3 in DNA: TGTGCCAGCAGCAAAGGAAAAGCTCAGCGGGAGGGATCCTACGAGCAGTACTTC.

This chain connects TRBV27 to TRBJ1-2; D not resolved. With 4 bases removed from V and 3 bases from J, the gap between germline ends came to 6 bases. Germline values: CDR1 MNHEY, CDR2 SMNVEV (reference sequence). The length of the CDR3 is 12 residues. CDR3: CASSSYHYGYTF. The CDR3 region has the DNA TGTGCCAGCAGTTCCTATCACTATGGCTACACCTTC.

The chain combines TRBV19 with TRBJ2-7; D possibly corresponds to TRBD2 (7 bases). The CDR3 sequence is 15 residues long. Between the trimmed V and J ends, which lost 3 bases and 3 bases, there was a span of 15 bases. Germline CDR1 and CDR2: LNHDA and SQIVND (reference sequence). CDR3 nucleotide sequence: TGTGCCAGTAGTATCCGGGGGGCTCCATTCTACGAGCAGTACTTC. Protein product: CASSIRGAPFYEQYF.

This clone was counted a few times. The chain is built from TRBV6-5 and TRBJ1-4; TRBD1 matches at 11 bases. V dropped 4 bases and J dropped 8; count of bases not matched to a gene: 3. Germline V gives CDR1 MNHEY, CDR2 SVGAGI. This CDR3 is 14 amino acids long. The CDR3 loop reads CASSSGTGGEKLFF. The CDR3 bases are TGTGCCAGCAGTTCCGGGACAGGGGGAGAAAAACTGTTTTTT.

The gene calls are TRBV27 and TRBJ2-7, with 9 bases fitting TRBD1. J was trimmed by 3 bases and V by 6 bases; bases with no gene match: 3. Per the germline V gene, CDR1 is MNHEY and CDR2 is SMNVEV (reference sequence). This CDR3 has 13 amino acids. The DNA of the CDR3 is TGTGCCAGCAGCCCGACAGGGGGCTACGAGCAGTACTTC. Translated: CASSPTGGYEQYF.